This is a list of T cell receptor beta chains from one sample in a study of shared clonotypes between healthy human individuals. Clones were sequenced by immunoSEQ multiplex PCR, and TCRdb holds only the in-frame ones, with some missing. The sample holds over 1.4 million clones, over 95% seen once. Sequenced material: naive CD4+ T cells sorted from blood. These receptors came from a man younger than 40 in good health. CDR3s include the opening cysteine and the closing phenylalanine or tryptophan. D genes are given only for firm matches. Part of the rows lack a size; the others show once, few, many or a class for expanded clones.

>TRBV28|TRBD1|15|NA|TRBJ1-5
CASSLPDRVRQPQHF
TGTGCCAGCAGTCTGCCTGACAGGGTGAGGCAGCCCCAGCATTTT
>TRBV9|NA|19|NA|TRBJ2-2
CASSVGGTQFDANTGELFF
TGTGCCAGCAGCGTAGGAGGGACCCAATTTGACGCGAACACCGGGGAGCTGTTTTTT
>TRBV5-1|NA|11|few|TRBJ2-3
CASSLADTQYF
TGCGCCAGCAGCTTAGCAGATACGCAGTATTTT
>TRBV11-3|TRBD2|14|NA|TRBJ2-3
CASSLASGKDTQYF
TGTGCCAGCAGCTTAGCTAGCGGGAAAGATACGCAGTATTTT
>TRBV19|NA|16|NA|TRBJ2-2
CASTTPRLQNTGELFF
TGTGCCAGTACCACGCCCCGTCTACAGAACACCGGGGAGCTGTTTTTT
>TRBV5-1|TRBD2|16|NA|TRBJ2-1
CASNHEGLAISNEQFF
TGCGCCAGCAATCATGAGGGACTAGCGATCTCTAATGAGCAGTTCTTC
>TRBV28|TRBD1|16|NA|TRBJ2-6
CASSPLQGSGANVLTF
TGTGCCAGCAGTCCACTACAGGGGTCTGGGGCCAACGTCCTGACTTTC
>TRBV29-1|NA|16|NA|TRBJ2-1
CSVERGTSSSYNEQFF
TGCAGCGTTGAAAGGGGGACCTCCAGCTCCTACAATGAGCAGTTCTTC
>TRBV28|NA|13|NA|TRBJ1-3
CASARSLKNTIYF
TGTGCCAGTGCGCGGAGTCTTAAAAACACCATATATTTT
>TRBV28|TRBD2|17|NA|TRBJ2-7
CASSSPGWPGGSYEQYF
TGTGCCAGCAGTTCCCCCGGCTGGCCGGGAGGCTCCTACGAGCAGTACTTC
>TRBV9|NA|17|NA|TRBJ1-2
CASSVDSRGIVGDGYTF
TGTGCCAGCAGCGTAGATAGTCGGGGGATTGTGGGTGATGGCTACACCTTC
>TRBV9|TRBD2|16|NA|TRBJ2-1
CASSVALAAPYNEQFF
TGTGCCAGCAGCGTAGCTCTAGCGGCCCCTTACAATGAGCAGTTCTTC
>TRBV20-1|NA|11|NA|TRBJ2-4
CSATLTDIQYF
TGCAGTGCTACTCTAACAGACATTCAGTACTTC
>TRBV5-5|NA|14|NA|TRBJ2-3
CASGRNLYTDTQYF
TGTGCCAGCGGGCGGAACCTTTACACAGATACGCAGTATTTT
>TRBV18|NA|16|NA|TRBJ2-5
CASSPLDRGNQETQYF
TGTGCCAGCTCACCATTAGATCGGGGAAACCAAGAGACCCAGTACTTC
>TRBV2|TRBD1|16|NA|TRBJ1-5
CASSGDRGRSNQPQHF
TGTGCCAGCAGTGGTGACAGGGGCCGCAGCAATCAGCCCCAGCATTTT
>TRBV5-1|NA|13|NA|TRBJ2-1
CASSLQAYNEQFF
TGCGCCAGCAGCTTGCAGGCCTACAATGAGCAGTTCTTC
>TRBV28|NA|11|few|TRBJ2-7
CASSGSYEQYF
TGTGCCAGCTCCGGAAGCTACGAGCAGTACTTC
>TRBV5-1|NA|11|NA|TRBJ2-7
CASSSTYEQYF
TGCGCCAGCAGCTCCACCTACGAGCAGTACTTC
>TRBV14|TRBD1|15|NA|TRBJ2-5
CASNTGQAYQETQYF
TGTGCCAGCAACACGGGACAGGCGTACCAAGAGACCCAGTACTTC
>TRBV10-3|NA|13|NA|TRBJ1-2
CAISANPGYGYTF
TGTGCCATCAGTGCGAACCCCGGCTATGGCTACACCTTC
>TRBV6-5|TRBD1|15|NA|TRBJ2-7
CASSYSTGGSYEQYF
TGTGCCAGCAGTTACAGTACAGGGGGCTCCTACGAGCAGTACTTC
>TRBV18|NA|16|NA|TRBJ1-1
CASSDKTGTGNTEAFF
TGTGCCAGCTCGGACAAGACGGGTACGGGGAACACTGAAGCTTTCTTT
>TRBV7-9|TRBD1|19|NA|TRBJ2-5
CASSLKPIGQGAGRETQYF
TGTGCCAGCAGCCTTAAACCTATAGGACAGGGGGCCGGCAGAGAGACCCAGTACTTC
>TRBV2|NA|14|NA|TRBJ1-1
CASSGDRLDPEAFF
TGTGCCAGCAGTGGGGACCGTTTAGATCCTGAAGCTTTCTTT
>TRBV5-4|TRBD2|16|NA|TRBJ2-3
CASSLGLAGNTDTQYF
TGTGCCAGCAGCTTAGGACTAGCGGGGAACACAGATACGCAGTATTTT
>TRBV5-1|NA|13|NA|TRBJ2-7
CASSWTGPYEQYF
TGCGCCAGCAGCTGGACGGGGCCCTACGAGCAGTACTTC
>TRBV2|NA|11|NA|TRBJ1-1
CASSLNTEAFF
TGTGCCTCGTCTTTGAACACTGAAGCTTTCTTT
>TRBV7-9|TRBD1|16|NA|TRBJ2-5
CASSPQGSGLQETQYF
TGTGCCAGCAGCCCACAGGGGAGCGGTCTTCAAGAGACCCAGTACTTC
>TRBV30|NA|15|NA|TRBJ2-7
CAWSVLGPINGEQYF
TGTGCCTGGAGCGTCCTAGGGCCCATCAATGGTGAGCAGTACTTC
>TRBV25-1|NA|10|NA|TRBJ1-1
CASGETEAFF
TGTGCCAGCGGGGAAACTGAAGCTTTCTTT
>TRBV7-2|TRBD2|15|NA|TRBJ2-1
CASSLILGLRDEQFF
TGTGCCAGCAGCTTGATTCTGGGACTAAGGGATGAGCAGTTCTTC